The sequence of this TCR beta chain was determined in a study of T cells in Graves' hyperthyroidism and ophthalmopathy. RNA transcripts served as the template for amplifying TCR beta CDR3 regions. The HTBI primer set served for first-round RT-PCR of the TCR CDR3. One entry per CDR3 protein, called by TCRdb with MiXCR from the multiplex PCR reads. Counted here are a few hundred thousand distinct CDR3 sequences, around a sixth occurring once; the ten biggest clones make up 7.3%. V was clipped by 5 bases and J by 4 bases; unmatched bases: 7. Germline loops: CDR1 SGHAT, CDR2 FQNNGV. The length of the CDR3 is 14 residues. This clonotype was seen many times.

This TCR came from a young woman with Graves' hyperthyroidism. The sequenced material came from blood. The chain couples TRBV11-2 to TRBJ1-1; 7 bases match TRBD1. CDR3 bases: TGTGCCAGCAGCCAGAGACAGGGTAGCACTGAAGCTTTCTTT. Residues: CASSQRQGSTEAFF.